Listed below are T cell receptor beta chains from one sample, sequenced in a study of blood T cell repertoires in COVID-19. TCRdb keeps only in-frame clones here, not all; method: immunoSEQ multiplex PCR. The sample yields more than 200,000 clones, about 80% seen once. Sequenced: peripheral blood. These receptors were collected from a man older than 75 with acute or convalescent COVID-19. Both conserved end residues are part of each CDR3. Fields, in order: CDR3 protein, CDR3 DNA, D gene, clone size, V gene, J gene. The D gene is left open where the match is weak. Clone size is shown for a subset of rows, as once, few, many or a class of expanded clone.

CDR3: CASKRQGSTDTQYF; DNA: TGTGCCAGCAAACGACAGGGCTCCACAGATACGCAGTATTTT; D: TRBD1; size: .; V: TRBV11-3; J: TRBJ2-3
CDR3: CASSRSGGSYGYTF; DNA: TGTGCCAGCAGCCGTTCAGGGGGCAGCTATGGCTACACCTTC; D: TRBD1; size: .; V: TRBV28; J: TRBJ1-2
CDR3: CASSHLGGNYEQYF; DNA: TGTGCCAGCAGCCATCTGGGGGGTAACTACGAGCAGTACTTC; D: .; size: once; V: TRBV3-1/TRBV3-2; J: TRBJ2-7
CDR3: CATVHTGVSYNEQFF; DNA: TGTGCCACGGTCCATACAGGGGTATCCTACAATGAGCAGTTCTTC; D: TRBD1; size: .; V: TRBV6-5; J: TRBJ2-1
CDR3: CASRSGTSGRATQYF; DNA: TGTGCCAGCAGAAGTGGGACTAGCGGGAGAGCTACGCAGTATTTT; D: TRBD2; size: .; V: TRBV6-5; J: TRBJ2-3
CDR3: CASSPGTASFYEQYF; DNA: TGCGCCAGCAGTCCCGGGACAGCATCTTTCTACGAGCAGTACTTC; D: TRBD1; size: .; V: TRBV5-1; J: TRBJ2-7
CDR3: CASSQDVVVGEQFF; DNA: TGTGCCAGCAGCCAAGATGTCGTGGTCGGGGAGCAGTTCTTC; D: .; size: few; V: TRBV3-1/TRBV3-2; J: TRBJ2-1
CDR3: CASSLGQPTEGYTF; DNA: TGCGCCAGCAGCCTAGGACAGCCCACCGAGGGCTACACCTTC; D: .; size: .; V: TRBV5-1; J: TRBJ1-2
CDR3: CASSARTWRSNQPQHF; DNA: TGTGCCAGCAGTGCCCGGACTTGGAGGAGCAATCAGCCCCAGCATTTT; D: .; size: .; V: TRBV6-1; J: TRBJ1-5
CDR3: CASSPTGLIRNEKLFF; DNA: TGCGCCAGCAGCCCCACCGGGTTGATCCGTAATGAAAAACTGTTTTTT; D: .; size: .; V: TRBV5-1; J: TRBJ1-4
CDR3: CAGWGKQGWWLDHSSYEQYF; DNA: TGTGCCGGTTGGGGTAAGCAGGGTTGGTGGTTGGACCATAGCTCCTACGAGCAGTACTTC; D: .; size: .; V: TRBV21-1; J: TRBJ2-7
CDR3: CASSPRDRGPGDSYNEQFF; DNA: TGTGCCAGCTCACCCCGGGACAGGGGCCCGGGGGACTCCTACAATGAGCAGTTCTTC; D: TRBD1; size: few; V: TRBV18; J: TRBJ2-1
CDR3: CASSPPGPRRGIEQYF; DNA: TGTGCCAGCTCACCACCGGGGCCGAGAAGGGGCATCGAGCAGTACTTC; D: .; size: .; V: TRBV18; J: TRBJ2-7
CDR3: CAWSVRGRGNTIYF; DNA: TGTGCCTGGAGTGTACGCGGAAGGGGAAACACCATATATTTT; D: .; size: few; V: TRBV30; J: TRBJ1-3
CDR3: CAWSVQMAAGELFF; DNA: TGTGCCTGGAGTGTACAGATGGCAGCCGGGGAGCTGTTTTTT; D: .; size: .; V: TRBV30; J: TRBJ2-2
CDR3: CASSVGQGKKTSGMIWIGETQYF; DNA: TGTGCCAGCAGCGTAGGACAGGGAAAAAAGACTAGCGGGATGATTTGGATCGGAGAGACCCAGTACTTC; D: TRBD2; size: .; V: TRBV9; J: TRBJ2-5
CDR3: CASSFAGTNEKLFF; DNA: TGTGCCAGCAGTTTTGCAGGGACTAATGAAAAACTGTTTTTT; D: .; size: .; V: TRBV27; J: TRBJ1-4
CDR3: CASKRTHDYNSPLHF; DNA: TGTGCCAGTAAGAGAACTCACGATTATAATTCACCCCTCCACTTT; D: .; size: .; V: TRBV19; J: TRBJ1-6